This T cell receptor beta chain was sequenced in a study of blood T cells in healthy people across ages. A sample-barcoded 5' primer and a J-beta primer mix were used in a second PCR of about 7 to 12 cycles. Individual samples furnished no less than 2.5 million CDR3-containing paired-end reads apiece. MiXCR, run by TCRdb on the 5' RACE reads, gives a single entry per CDR3 protein. The sample consists of 250,000 to 300,000 distinct CDR3 sequences, 27% of them appearing once. From germline, CDR1 is SQVTM and CDR2 ANQGSEA. This CDR3 is built from 13 residues. General study points: There were more naive CD4+ cells and higher diversity in long-lived donors than in aged donors.

As for this clonotype: Its antigen is as yet unknown. At one end the junction does not follow the germline gene, possibly because of a read error.

The receptor comes from a woman aged 70-85 years in good health. The J gene is TRBJ1-1, the V gene TRBV29-1; D unresolved. The sequenced sample was blood. This CDR3 is CSVEDRQNTGAFF. CDR3 bases: TGCAGCGTTGAAGATCGGCAGAACACTGGAGCTTTCTTT.